The rows below give T cell receptor beta chains drawn from one sample of a study of T cell repertoires in cytomegalovirus infection. One entry per CDR3 protein results from TCRdb running MiXCR on the reads. The sample has almost 300,000 distinct CDR3 sequences; about a tenth are singletons. The sample was PBMCs. These receptors were obtained from a human donor in good health (CMV status not recorded). Some clones in this sample may be carry-over from other donors' samples. Both conserved end residues are part of each CDR3. The D gene is left open where the match is weak. The size field is filled for only some rows; it gives once, few, many or a size class.

TRBV28	14	many	TRBD1	TRBJ2-1	CASRPEDRDEEQFF	TGTGCCAGCAGGCCGGAAGACAGGGATGAGGAGCAGTTCTTC
TRBV9	17	-	TRBD2	TRBJ2-5	CASSVGLAGGSQETQYF	TGTGCCAGCAGCGTAGGACTAGCGGGGGGTTCACAAGAGACCCAGTACTTC
TRBV7-6	16	many	-	TRBJ2-1	CASSLAARVGSSEQFF	TGTGCCAGCAGCTTAGCGGCCAGGGTGGGAAGTAGTGAGCAGTTCTTC
TRBV5-1	16	many	-	TRBJ2-1	CASSLGQELIYNEQFF	TGCGCCAGCAGCTTGGGACAGGAGCTTATCTACAATGAGCAGTTCTTC
TRBV28	15	-	TRBD1	TRBJ1-5	CASCTPGTGNQPQHF	TGTGCCAGCTGTACCCCCGGGACAGGGAATCAGCCCCAGCATTTT
TRBV7-3	13	-	-	TRBJ2-3	CASTKDRGDTQYF	TGTGCCAGCACCAAAGATAGGGGTGATACGCAGTATTTT
TRBV10-2	14	-	TRBD2	TRBJ2-1	CASSAASGNNEQFF	TGCGCCAGCAGTGCGGCTAGCGGGAACAATGAGCAGTTCTTC
TRBV7-8	16	many	-	TRBJ2-3	CASSLDRPSKADTQYF	TGTGCCAGCAGCTTAGATAGGCCTAGCAAGGCAGATACGCAGTATTTT
TRBV10-3	15	many	-	TRBJ2-7	CAISESITLSYEQYF	TGTGCCATCAGTGAGTCGATTACTTTATCCTACGAGCAGTACTTC
TRBV20-1	16	many	TRBD1	TRBJ1-5	CSARTRLQGRGQPQHF	TGCAGTGCTAGAACCCGCCTACAGGGGAGGGGGCAGCCCCAGCATTTT
TRBV14	13	-	-	TRBJ1-1	CASSRVRRPEAFF	TGTGCCAGCAGCCGGGTCAGGAGACCTGAAGCTTTCTTT
TRBV28	14	-	TRBD1	TRBJ1-2	CASSLQGVVYGYTF	TGTGCCAGCAGCCTACAGGGGGTCGTCTATGGCTACACCTTC
TRBV7-9	16	many	-	TRBJ2-2	CASSPNRDTNTGELFF	TGTGCCAGCAGCCCCAACCGGGACACCAACACCGGGGAGCTGTTTTTT
TRBV6-1	16	many	TRBD2	TRBJ2-1	CASSGFPSGGYNEQFF	TGTGCCAGCAGTGGTTTCCCGTCGGGGGGGTACAATGAGCAGTTCTTC
TRBV12-3/TRBV12-4	16	many	TRBD2	TRBJ2-4	CASSFNPTSGKNIQYF	TGTGCCAGCAGTTTTAACCCAACTAGCGGCAAAAACATTCAGTACTTC
TRBV13	15	-	TRBD1	TRBJ2-4	CASSTGQGSKNIQYF	TGTGCCAGCAGCACCGGACAGGGGTCCAAAAACATTCAGTACTTC
TRBV20-1	16	many	TRBD1	TRBJ2-3	CSARDITGAHTDTQYF	TGCAGTGCTAGAGATATTACAGGGGCGCACACAGATACGCAGTATTTT
TRBV29-1	15	many	TRBD1	TRBJ1-5	CSVGLTGDGNQPQHF	TGCAGCGTTGGGCTCACAGGGGACGGCAATCAGCCCCAGCATTTT
TRBV6-2/TRBV6-3	15	many	-	TRBJ2-3	CASSPRGTGTDTQYF	TGTGCCAGCAGTCCCCGGGGAACGGGGACAGATACGCAGTATTTT
TRBV5-5	15	-	-	TRBJ2-2	CASSLGPLLTGELFF	TGTGCCAGCAGCCTGGGACCGTTACTCACCGGGGAGCTGTTTTTT
TRBV6-5	18	many	-	TRBJ2-6	CASSPQGMTSSGANVLTF	TGTGCCAGCAGTCCTCAAGGGATGACTAGCTCTGGGGCCAACGTCCTGACTTTC
TRBV12-3/TRBV12-4	14	many	TRBD1	TRBJ1-1	CASSGQASSTEAFF	TGTGCCAGCAGTGGACAGGCCAGCTCAACTGAAGCTTTCTTT
TRBV20-1	14	few	-	TRBJ2-2	CSARKQTDTGELFF	TGCAGTGCTAGGAAACAGACGGACACCGGGGAGCTGTTTTTT
TRBV5-1	14	many	-	TRBJ2-5	CASSPGGNQETQYF	TGCGCCAGCAGCCCCGGAGGGAACCAAGAGACCCAGTACTTC
TRBV7-8	16	many	-	TRBJ2-6	CASSLWRNSGANVLTF	TGTGCCAGCAGCTTGTGGCGGAACTCTGGGGCCAACGTCCTGACTTTC
TRBV29-1	14	many	-	TRBJ2-1	CSVPDRIIGNEQFF	TGCAGCGTTCCAGACAGGATAATAGGAAATGAGCAGTTCTTC
TRBV14	16	-	-	TRBJ2-3	CASGPPLTYHGDTQYF	TGTGCCAGCGGCCCCCCTCTGACTTACCATGGAGATACGCAGTATTTT
TRBV18	13	many	-	TRBJ1-2	CASSPEQNYGYTF	TGTGCCAGCTCACCGGAACAAAACTATGGCTACACCTTC
TRBV7-8	15	many	-	TRBJ1-4	CASSRDGLGDEKLFF	TGTGCCAGCAGCCGAGACGGACTCGGGGATGAAAAACTGTTTTTT
TRBV7-9	14	many	-	TRBJ2-3	CASSSAGSTDTQYF	TGTGCCAGCAGCTCAGCAGGGAGCACAGATACGCAGTATTTT
TRBV5-1	15	-	TRBD1	TRBJ2-1	CASSSRQGASYEQFF	TGCGCCAGCAGCTCCCGACAGGGGGCGTCGTATGAGCAGTTCTTC
TRBV5-4	15	many	-	TRBJ1-1	CASSWIQGGNTEAFF	TGTGCCAGCAGCTGGATACAGGGAGGGAACACTGAAGCTTTCTTT
TRBV6-2/TRBV6-3	13	many	-	TRBJ1-1	CASRRDLNTEAFF	TGTGCCAGCAGGAGGGACCTTAACACTGAAGCTTTCTTT
TRBV28	18	few	TRBD2	TRBJ2-1	CASRRFGGGASKDNEQFF	TGTGCCAGCAGGCGCTTTGGCGGGGGGGCCTCAAAGGACAATGAGCAGTTCTTC
TRBV9	16	-	-	TRBJ2-1	CASSSPSAGSYNEQFF	TGTGCCAGCAGCTCCCCTAGCGCGGGATCCTACAATGAGCAGTTCTTC
TRBV28	15	many	-	TRBJ1-2	CASSYLGTTNYGYTF	TGTGCCAGCAGTTATCTGGGGACCACTAACTATGGCTACACCTTC
TRBV27	13	many	-	TRBJ2-1	CASSLSGRGGQFF	TGTGCCAGCAGTTTATCTGGGCGGGGCGGGCAGTTCTTC
TRBV14	14	few	-	TRBJ1-1	CASSQDLRGKEAFF	TGTGCCAGCAGCCAAGATCTACGGGGTAAGGAAGCTTTCTTT
TRBV20-1	15	many	-	TRBJ2-2	CSATVGALNTGELFF	TGCAGTGCTACGGTTGGGGCTCTGAACACCGGGGAGCTGTTTTTT
TRBV3-1	16	few	-	TRBJ2-5	CASIAGTSLSRETQYF	TGTGCCAGCATCGCCGGGACCTCCCTAAGCCGGGAGACCCAGTACTTC
TRBV7-3	16	many	TRBD2	TRBJ2-1	CASSVAARGGYNEQFF	TGTGCCAGCAGCGTTGCTGCGCGGGGGGGATACAATGAGCAGTTCTTC
TRBV11-2	16	many	-	TRBJ2-2	CASSLPSGRDTGELFF	TGTGCCAGCAGCTTACCGTCGGGACGCGACACCGGGGAGCTGTTTTTT
TRBV9	15	-	TRBD2	TRBJ2-1	CASSVGLAGGPEQFF	TGTGCCAGCAGCGTAGGGCTAGCGGGGGGACCAGAGCAGTTCTTC
TRBV12-3/TRBV12-4	14	many	-	TRBJ1-4	CASSEEITNEKLFF	TGTGCCAGCAGTGAGGAGATAACTAATGAAAAACTGTTTTTT
TRBV7-4	16	-	-	TRBJ2-1	CASSLPDDFSYNEQFF	TGTGCCAGCAGCTTACCGGACGACTTCTCCTACAATGAGCAGTTCTTC
TRBV20-1	16	many	TRBD1	TRBJ2-6	CSAGLQGASGANVLTF	TGCAGTGCTGGGCTACAGGGGGCGAGCGGGGCCAACGTCCTGACTTTC
TRBV29-1	14	many	-	TRBJ1-1	CSVEGNRPLTEAFF	TGCAGCGTTGAAGGGAACAGGCCTCTCACTGAAGCTTTCTTT
TRBV10-3	20	many	TRBD1	TRBJ2-6	CAISEFEPTTTGTGANVLTF	TGTGCCATCAGTGAGTTCGAACCAACTACGACAGGGACTGGGGCCAACGTCCTGACTTTC
TRBV4-1	12	-	-	TRBJ2-6	CASSHGANVLTF	TGCGCCAGCAGCCATGGGGCCAACGTCCTGACTTTC
TRBV11-3	15	many	TRBD2	TRBJ2-5	CASSSSGGLAETQYF	TGTGCCAGCAGCTCTAGCGGGGGGCTCGCGGAGACCCAGTACTTC
TRBV14	13	many	-	TRBJ2-7	CASREDSSYEQYF	TGTGCCAGCAGGGAGGACAGCAGCTACGAGCAGTACTTC
TRBV6-1	15	many	-	TRBJ2-2	CASHPGTVGTGELFF	TGTGCCAGCCACCCCGGGACGGTGGGGACCGGGGAGCTGTTTTTT
TRBV6-1	17	many	TRBD1	TRBJ1-1	CASGELAGGAWNTEAFF	TGTGCCAGCGGCGAGCTGGCAGGGGGTGCGTGGAACACTGAAGCTTTCTTT
TRBV11-1	15	many	-	TRBJ2-1	CASSLELGSYNEQFF	TGTGCCAGCAGCTTAGAACTGGGGTCCTACAATGAGCAGTTCTTC